The clone carrying this TCR beta chain was seen ten or more times. What it binds is unknown. This entry comes from a study of T cells after yellow fever vaccination. Germline assignment: CDR1 LNHDA and CDR2 SQIVND (reference sequence). V shed 3 bases and J shed 7 bases, with 6 bases lying between them. This CDR3 region has 11 residues. Findings and limits, study-wide: Few clonotypes appeared in both CD4 and CD8 compartments. The secondary response showed a weaker magnitude and a faster peak, day 5 versus 15.

TCRdb independently ran MiXCR on the 5' RACE reads; one entry per CDR3 protein. Of 150,000 or so distinct CDR3 sequences detected, roughly 6.7% appear once; the ten largest clones hold under 0.7%. This receptor was identified in a man aged 25-45 years who received the YFV17D yellow fever vaccine. J is TRBJ2-5 and V is TRBV19; D call uncertain. The input for sequencing was CD4+ T cells sorted from PBMCs, taken 10 days after the yellow fever booster vaccination. The CDR3 bases are TGTGCCAGTAGTATTCGAGGGACCCAGTACTTC. It yields the protein CASSIRGTQYF.